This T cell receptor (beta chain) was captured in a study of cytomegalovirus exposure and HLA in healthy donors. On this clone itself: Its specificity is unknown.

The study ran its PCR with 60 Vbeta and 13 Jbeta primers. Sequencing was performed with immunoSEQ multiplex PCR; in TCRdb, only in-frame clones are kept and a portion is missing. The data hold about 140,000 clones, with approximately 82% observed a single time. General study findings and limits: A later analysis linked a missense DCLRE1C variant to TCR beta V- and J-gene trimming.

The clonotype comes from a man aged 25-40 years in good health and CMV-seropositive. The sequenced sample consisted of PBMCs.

CDR3: CASSQAGTSGSDTQYF. The CDR3, as DNA: TGTGCCAGCAGCCAAGCCGGGACTAGCGGATCAGATACGCAGTATTTT. This chain links TRBV4-2 with TRBJ2-3; 11 positions agree with TRBD2. Germline V lookup: CDR1 LGHNA, CDR2 YNFKEQ. With V trimmed by 1 base and J by 4 bases, 4 bases remained unmatched. This CDR3 has 16 residues.